One sample yielded the 24 T cell receptor beta chains listed below, sequenced in a study of beta chain features in type 1 diabetes. The sequenced template was cDNA made from the entire isolated RNA. Clones were read by immunoSEQ multiplex PCR, and TCRdb kept only the in-frame ones, dropping some. The sample lists approximately 470,000 clones, approximately 30% occurring once. Sequencing used naive CD4+ T cells from blood. These TCRs come from a man between 18 and 29 years old in good health.

With respect to this clone: The junction does not match germline at one end; this may be a read error. The gene calls are TRBV29-1 and TRBJ1-1, with TRBD1 identical over 7 bases. The CDR3 sequence is 12 residues long. Germline V CDR1 and CDR2: SQVTM, ANQGSEA. This chain's CDR3 is CCVEDGTGDAFF. The CDR3 nucleotides are TGCTGCGTTGAAGATGGTACAGGGGACGCTTTCTTT.

The J gene is TRBJ2-7, the V gene TRBV30; 7 bases are a match to TRBD1. The CDR3 covers 14 residues. In germline, CDR1 is GTSNPN, CDR2 SVGIG (reference sequence). After removal of 3 bases from V and 2 bases from J, the junction contained 7 bases not matched to a gene. The CDR3 coding sequence is TGTGCCTGGAGCCCCGACAGGGTTGCCTACGAGCAGTACTTC. Translated, it gives CAWSPDRVAYEQYF.

This chain connects TRBV30 to TRBJ2-1; 9 nucleotides line up with TRBD2. The trim removed 6 bases at V and 8 bases at J, leaving 17 bases unmatched. CDR1 is GTSNPN and CDR2 is SVGIG in the germline V gene (reference sequence). This CDR3 comprises 16 residues. CDR3 in DNA: TGTGCCTGCAATAGGGGCAATAGCGGGAGTAGGCATGAGCAGTTCTTC. Protein sequence: CACNRGNSGSRHEQFF.

Of note for this clone: Other DNA sequences from this sample encode an identical CDR3 as well. This sequence joins TRBV9 and TRBJ2-2; D is ambiguous. The CDR3 has 11 residues. The germline V and J ends were trimmed by 5 bases and 6 bases, with 5 bases remaining between them. Germline assignment: CDR1 SGDLS and CDR2 YYNGEE. CDR3 protein: CASSEAGELFF. In nucleotides, the CDR3 is TGTGCCAGCAGTGAGGCCGGGGAGCTGTTTTTT. The full variable domain, with the rest looked up from reference TRBV9 and TRBJ2-2, is DSGVTQTPKHLITATGQRVTLRCSPRSGDLSVYWYQQSLDQGLQFLIQYYNGEERAKGNILERFSAQQFPDLHSELNLSSLELGDSALYFCASSEAGELFFGEGSRLTVL.

This chain links TRBV27 with TRBJ1-2, with TRBD1 identical over 8 bases. The J segment lost 6 bases and the V segment lost 6 bases, leaving 6 bases of the junction unmatched. Per germline, CDR1 MNHEY and CDR2 SMNVEV (reference sequence). This CDR3 comprises 13 residues. CDR3 DNA sequence: TGTGCCAGCAGCGGACAGGGAAAGAATGGCTACACCTTC. As protein: CASSGQGKNGYTF.

Note on this clone: At one of its ends the junction is not consistent with the germline gene, which may arise from a read error. The chain has TRBV6-1 and TRBJ2-7, with 10 bases that match TRBD2. The germline V gene encodes CDR1 MNHNS and CDR2 SASEGT. This CDR3 has 12 residues. CDR3: CASSELAGAWFF. CDR3 DNA: TGTGCCAGCAGTGAACTAGCGGGAGCCTGGTTCTTC.

The J gene is TRBJ1-4, the V gene TRBV28, with 7 bases identical to TRBD1. This CDR3 has 14 residues. V lost 2 bases to trimming and J lost 12 bases; unmatched junction nucleotides: 9. Germline V CDR1 and CDR2: MDHEN, SYDVKM. CDR3 region: CASSLGYRQGELFF. In DNA form, the CDR3 reads TGTGCCAGCAGTTTAGGATACCGACAGGGTGAACTGTTTTTT.

The V and J genes are TRBV30 and TRBJ1-2; 8 nucleotides agree with TRBD1. Germline V CDR1 and CDR2: GTSNPN, SVGIG (reference sequence). Unmatched junction bases numbered 3, after V lost 7 bases and J lost 5 bases. The CDR3 consists of 11 residues. The CDR3 loop reads CASGQGYGYTF. As DNA, the CDR3 is TGTGCCTCTGGACAGGGATATGGCTACACCTTC.

This clone occurred once. The rearrangement links TRBV7-9 to TRBJ2-3; D might be TRBD1 or TRBD2, each matching 6 bases. The CDR3 consists of 15 residues. The V end was cut by 3 bases, the J end by 6 bases, with 16 bases between. The germline V gene has CDR1 SEHNR and CDR2 FQNEAQ (reference sequence). The CDR3, as DNA: TGTGCCAGCAGCTTGATGGGCACGGGGGCCGATACGCAGTATTTT. This sequence encodes CASSLMGTGADTQYF.

The chain uses TRBV5-4 and TRBJ2-3; 12 nucleotides match TRBD2. V gave up 5 bases and J gave up 8 bases; unmatched junction bases: 0. The germline gives CDR1 SGHNT, CDR2 YYREEE (reference sequence). The CDR3 is made up of 12 amino acids. For the CDR3, the DNA is TGTGCCAGCAGGGGACTAGCGGGTACGCAGTATTTT. It translates to CASRGLAGTQYF.

The chain has TRBV9 and TRBJ2-2, with D perhaps given as TRBD1 or TRBD2 (5 bases each). The CDR3 runs 14 residues. Germline V gene lookup returns CDR1 SGDLS and CDR2 YYNGEE. V was cut by 4 bases and J by 3 bases, with 10 bases left in between. CDR3 protein: CASSRGGYTGELFF. CDR3 nucleotide sequence: TGTGCCAGCAGCCGGGGCGGGTACACCGGGGAGCTGTTTTTT.

The rearrangement joins TRBV30 to TRBJ1-1, with D hard to call. CDR1 and CDR2 (germline): GTSNPN, SVGIG (reference sequence). Trimming took off 5 bases at V and 0 bases at J, with 7 bases between the two ends. This CDR3 comprises 12 residues. This CDR3 reads CAWGYMNTEAFF. Written as DNA, the CDR3 is TGTGCCTGGGGGTATATGAACACTGAAGCTTTCTTT.

The rearrangement joins TRBV7-2 to TRBJ1-1, with D uncertain. CDR1 is SGHTA and CDR2 is FQGNSA in the germline V gene. The CDR3 has 13 residues. V shed 6 bases and J shed 4 bases, with 12 bases lying between them. The CDR3 reads CASRRREGTEAFF. CDR3 nucleotides: TGTGCCAGCAGGAGAAGGGAGGGCACTGAAGCTTTCTTT.

This sequence joins TRBV2 and TRBJ1-1, with TRBD1 as a possible D gene (5 bases). CDR1 and CDR2 from the germline V gene are SNHLY and FYNNEI. V was trimmed by 7 bases and J by 4 bases, leaving 13 bases between them. The CDR3 loop spans 13 amino acids. The DNA for the CDR3 is TGTGCCAGCACCCGAGACGGGACCACTGAAGCTTTCTTT. Protein sequence: CASTRDGTTEAFF.

Only a few counts were recorded for this clone. The chain links TRBV6-6 to TRBJ2-1; 7 positions agree with TRBD1. Germline V CDR1 and CDR2: MNHNY, SVGAGI (reference sequence). V lost 11 bases, J lost 2 bases, and 9 bases stayed unmatched. The CDR3 has 14 residues. The CDR3 nucleotides read TGTGCCTTCTCATTAGGGGGCACCTACAATGAGCAGTTCTTC. Translation: CAFSLGGTYNEQFF.

This rearrangement joins TRBV28 to TRBJ2-3; D may be TRBD2 (5 bases). The CDR3 loop spans 13 amino acids. CDR1 is MDHEN, CDR2 SYDVKM, per germline. V was cut by 5 bases and J by 8 bases, with 14 bases left in between. The CDR3 coding sequence is TGTGCCAGCAGTCCCCGGACTCCGGGTACGCAGTATTTT. Translating it yields CASSPRTPGTQYF.

Regarding this clone: Different DNA sequences within this sample yield the same CDR3. V and J are TRBV7-9 and TRBJ2-3; D call uncertain. The length of the CDR3 is 13 residues. CDR1 and CDR2 (germline): SEHNR, FQNEAQ (reference sequence). Trimming left V 1 base short and J 1 base short, with 3 bases between. CDR3 coding DNA: TGTGCCAGCAGCTTAGGAGGCACAGATACGCAGTATTTT. Residues: CASSLGGTDTQYF.

The table lists this clone with a few counts. The V call is TRBV5-6, the J call TRBJ2-1; 8 bases fit TRBD1. In germline, CDR1 is SGHDT, CDR2 YYEEEE. The CDR3 has 14 amino acids. V lost 1 base and J lost 9; bases outside the gene matches: 6. CDR3 residues: CASSLFRTGPEQFF. The CDR3 region has the DNA TGTGCCAGCAGCTTGTTTAGGACAGGGCCTGAGCAGTTCTTC.

In this sample, this clone turned up once. The CDR3 DNA reads as TGTGCCTGCCAACGACAGGGCAATCAGCCCCAGCATTTT. It is translated as CACQRQGNQPQHF. The chain links TRBV30 to TRBJ1-5, with TRBD1 as a possible D gene (6 bases). Trimming took 6 bases from V and 2 from J, leaving 11 bases between them. CDR3 size: 13 residues. Germline loops: CDR1 GTSNPN, CDR2 SVGIG (reference sequence).

This chain uses TRBV7-9 with TRBJ2-2, with D tentatively TRBD2 (6 bases). The length of the CDR3 is 15 residues. Between the trimmed V and J ends, which lost 3 bases and 1 base, there was a span of 9 bases. The germline gives CDR1 SEHNR, CDR2 FQNEAQ (reference sequence). The CDR3 DNA reads as TGTGCCAGCAGCTTTGCCGGGAGGAACACCGGGGAGCTGTTTTTT. This gives the protein CASSFAGRNTGELFF.

The chain combines TRBV7-9 with TRBJ2-4; TRBD1 is a possible D gene (5 bases). The CDR3 is 16 residues long. Germline loops: CDR1 SEHNR, CDR2 FQNEAQ (reference sequence). The V end was cut by 1 base, the J end by 6 bases, with 16 bases between. The CDR3 DNA follows: TGTGCCAGCAGCTTAGATGGTGGGGCGCGAATAAACATTCAGTACTTC. Residues: CASSLDGGARINIQYF. The full variable domain, rest sourced from reference TRBV7-9 and TRBJ2-4, is DTGVSQNPRHKITKRGQNVTFRCDPISEHNRLYWYRQTLGQGPEFLTYFQNEAQLEKSRLLSDRFSAERPKGSFSTLEIQRTEQGDSAMYLCASSLDGGARINIQYFGAGTRLSVL.

A remark on this clone: The same CDR3 arises from other DNA sequences in this sample as well. The V call is TRBV28, the J call TRBJ2-7; D tentatively fits TRBD1 or TRBD2 (5 bases each). Germline V gene sequence: CDR1 MDHEN, CDR2 SYDVKM. The CDR3 has 14 residues. V lost 5 bases to trimming and J lost 2 bases, with 13 bases between them. DNA of the CDR3: TGTGCCAGCAGTAGCGGAACAGGACCCTACGAGCAGTACTTC. This encodes CASSSGTGPYEQYF.

The rearrangement links TRBV27 to TRBJ2-1; 9 nucleotides agree with TRBD2. The germline gives CDR1 MNHEY, CDR2 SMNVEV (reference sequence). J was trimmed by 6 bases and V by 0 bases; bases with no gene match: 12. This CDR3 spans 18 amino acids. CDR3 amino acids: CASSLSFFEGGLANEQFF. The CDR3 nucleotides are TGTGCCAGCAGTTTATCGTTCTTCGAGGGGGGACTAGCCAATGAGCAGTTCTTC.

The sample holds a few counts of this clone. The chain's CDR3 is CSVRQESPYEQYF. As DNA, the CDR3 is TGCAGCGTGCGACAGGAATCCCCCTACGAGCAGTACTTC. The rearrangement links TRBV29-1 to TRBJ2-5, with a weak D call TRBD1 (6 bases). The J call may not be correct, given that the DNA end is closer to TRBJ2-7. The CDR3 extends over 13 amino acids. CDR1 is SQVTM, CDR2 ANQGSEA, per germline.